This TCR beta chain was captured in a study of shared clonotypes between healthy human individuals. Notes on the study in general: Naive CD4 clonotypes overlapped across a handful of donors at around 5%. Sorted-subset sequencing was shown by rarefaction to be incomplete despite large depth. Clonotypes which were not shared had lower generation probabilities than clonotypes that all four donors shared.

TCRdb's table, derived via immunoSEQ multiplex PCR, lists solely in-frame clones and lacks some. The sample yields hundreds of thousands of clones, 73% seen once. Regarding this clone: The antigen is undetermined.

Sequenced material: memory CD4+ T cells sorted from blood. Noted subset: CD45RA-negative fraction. The clonotype was recovered from a young woman in good health.

CDR3 DNA sequence: TGTGCCAGCAGCGCCAGGGATGAGCAGTTCTTC. As protein: CASSARDEQFF. The V call is TRBV7-9, the J call TRBJ2-1; D perhaps matches TRBD1 (5 bases). V was clipped by 5 bases and J by 8 bases, with 7 bases between them. CDR1 and CDR2 from the germline V gene are SEHNR and FQNEAQ (reference sequence). The CDR3 is 11 amino acids.